The 5 T cell receptor beta chains presented below share a single source sample, sequenced in a study of radiotherapy plus CTLA-4 blockade in lung cancer. Assay used: immunoSEQ multiplex PCR; TCRdb lists only in-frame clones, some missing. Of about 39,000 clones in the sample, 75% to 80% were seen once. Sequenced here: peripheral blood, sampled from a patient treated with radiotherapy plus ipilimumab. The receptors were sampled from a human donor with non-small cell lung cancer that progressed on radiotherapy plus ipilimumab.

This sequence joins TRBV19 and TRBJ1-5, with unresolved D. Per the germline V gene, CDR1 is LNHDA and CDR2 is SQIVND (reference sequence). The CDR3 sequence is 17 residues long. Between the trimmed V and J ends, which lost 5 bases and 2 bases, there was a span of 19 bases. CDR3 coding DNA: TGTGCCAGTAGTGAGCTAGCCTCCCCCGTTGGCAATCAGCCCCAGCATTTT. Translation gives CASSELASPVGNQPQHF.

The chain joins TRBV10-3 to TRBJ2-1, with 7 bases aligning to TRBD1. CDR1 is ENHRY, CDR2 SYGVKD, per germline. The CDR3 covers 12 residues. The ends lost 6 bases at V and 9 bases at J; junction bases unmatched: 5. In nucleotides, the CDR3 is TGTGCCATCAGGACAGGGTCGGGTGAGCAGTTCTTC. The encoded protein is CAIRTGSGEQFF.

This sequence joins TRBV5-5 and TRBJ2-5, with 11 nucleotides matching TRBD2. The DNA end is a closer match to TRBJ2-7, so the J assignment may be wrong. The germline V gene has CDR1 SGHKS and CDR2 YYEKEE (reference sequence). CDR3 size: 17 residues. CDR3 coding DNA: TGTGCCAGCAGCTCATCGACGAAAGCTAGCGGGGGGTACGAGCAGTACTTC. Encoded protein: CASSSSTKASGGYEQYF.

The rearrangement uses TRBV9 and TRBJ2-1, with D possibly TRBD1 on 5 matching bases. In germline, CDR1 is SGDLS, CDR2 YYNGEE. This CDR3 has 15 residues. V gave up 0 bases and J gave up 1 base, with 8 bases separating them. Written as DNA, the CDR3 is TGTGCCAGCAGCGTAGGACAGACTTCCTACAATGAGCAGTTCTTC. The encoded protein is CASSVGQTSYNEQFF.

The chain couples TRBV6-5 to TRBJ2-7, with 8 bases that match TRBD1. CDR3 length equals 14 residues. Per the germline V gene, CDR1 is MNHEY and CDR2 is SVGAGI. J gave up 4 bases and V 2 bases, and 4 bases lay outside the gene matches. The CDR3 protein is CASSYGQGMYEQYF. CDR3 nucleotide sequence: TGTGCCAGCAGTTACGGACAGGGAATGTACGAGCAGTACTTC.